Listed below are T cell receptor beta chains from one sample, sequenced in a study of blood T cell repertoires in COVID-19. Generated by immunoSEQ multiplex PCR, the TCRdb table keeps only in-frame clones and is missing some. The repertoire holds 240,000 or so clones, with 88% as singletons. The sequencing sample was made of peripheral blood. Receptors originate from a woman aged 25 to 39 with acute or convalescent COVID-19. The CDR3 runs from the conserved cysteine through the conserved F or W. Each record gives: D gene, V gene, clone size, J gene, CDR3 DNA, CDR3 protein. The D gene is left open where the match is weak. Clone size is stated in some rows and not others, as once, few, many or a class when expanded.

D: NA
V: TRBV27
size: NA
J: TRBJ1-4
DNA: TGTGCCAGCAGAAGGGGTATTGAAAAACTGTTTTTT
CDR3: CASRRGIEKLFF

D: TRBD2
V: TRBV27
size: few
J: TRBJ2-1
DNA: TGTGCCAGCAGTTTAGATGGGTGGGGTAAGCGGGAGGGTTACAATGAGCAGTTCTTC
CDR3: CASSLDGWGKREGYNEQFF

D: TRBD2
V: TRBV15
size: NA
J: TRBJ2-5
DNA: TGTGCCACCAGCGGTTTCGGGGGGGGAGAGACCCAGTACTTC
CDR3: CATSGFGGGETQYF

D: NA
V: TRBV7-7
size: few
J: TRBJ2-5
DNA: TGTGCCAGCAGCTTAGGGTCGCTAAACCAAGAGACCCAGTACTTC
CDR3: CASSLGSLNQETQYF

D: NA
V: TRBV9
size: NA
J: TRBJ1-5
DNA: TGTGCCAGCAGCCCAGGAATGTATCAGCCCCAGCATTTT
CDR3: CASSPGMYQPQHF

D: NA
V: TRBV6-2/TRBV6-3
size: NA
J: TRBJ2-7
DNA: TGTGCCAGCAGTTCCCTCGAGCGGAGCTCCTACGAGCAGTACTTC
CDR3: CASSSLERSSYEQYF

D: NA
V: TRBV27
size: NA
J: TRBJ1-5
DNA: TGTGCCAGCAGGGTTGGAGGGAGTCAGCCCCAGCATTTT
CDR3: CASRVGGSQPQHF

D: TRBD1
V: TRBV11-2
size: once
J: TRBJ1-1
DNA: TGTGCCAGCAGTGGACAGGGTGGCACTGAAGCTTTCTTT
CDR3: CASSGQGGTEAFF

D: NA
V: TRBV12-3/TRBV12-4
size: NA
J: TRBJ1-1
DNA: TGTGCCAGCAGTCACAGGCCTAACACTGAAGCTTTCTTT
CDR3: CASSHRPNTEAFF

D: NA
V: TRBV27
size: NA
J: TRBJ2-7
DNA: TGTGCCAGCAGGGGGGGCTACGAGCAGTACTTC
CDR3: CASRGGYEQYF

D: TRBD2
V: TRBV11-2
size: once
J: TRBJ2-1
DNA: TGTGCCAGCAGCCCCGGCCTAGCGGCCTACAATGAGCAGTTCTTC
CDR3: CASSPGLAAYNEQFF

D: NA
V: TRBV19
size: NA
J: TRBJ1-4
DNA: TGTGCCAGTAGGTTGGTGGCAACAACTAATGAAAAACTGTTTTTT
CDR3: CASRLVATTNEKLFF

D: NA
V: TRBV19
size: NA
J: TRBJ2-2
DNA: TGTGCCAGTGAGGCGGGAAGGAACACCGGGGAGCTGTTTTTT
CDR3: CASEAGRNTGELFF

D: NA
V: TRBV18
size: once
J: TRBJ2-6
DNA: TGTGCCAGCTCACCCCTCGCTACTACTGGGGCCAACGTCCTGACTTTC
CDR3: CASSPLATTGANVLTF

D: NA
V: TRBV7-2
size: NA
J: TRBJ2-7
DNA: TGTGCCAGCAGCCTTCTAAGTACGAAAACCTACGAGCAGTACTTC
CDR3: CASSLLSTKTYEQYF

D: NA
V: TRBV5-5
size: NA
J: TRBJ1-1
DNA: TGTGCCAGCAGCTTGGTAGCGGGGTCTGAAGCTTTCTTT
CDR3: CASSLVAGSEAFF

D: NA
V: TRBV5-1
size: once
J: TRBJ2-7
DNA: TGCGCCAGCAGCTTGGCCCGCAGGGTATCGGGCTACGAGCAGTACTTC
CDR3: CASSLARRVSGYEQYF

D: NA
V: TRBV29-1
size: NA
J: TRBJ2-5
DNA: TGCAGCGTTGAAGTCGGCACAGGGCGGGAGACCCAGTACTTC
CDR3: CSVEVGTGRETQYF

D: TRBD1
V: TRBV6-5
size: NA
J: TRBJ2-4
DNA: TGTGCCAGCAGTTCGGACAGGGGAAAGCGGAGGAACATTCAGTACTTC
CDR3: CASSSDRGKRRNIQYF

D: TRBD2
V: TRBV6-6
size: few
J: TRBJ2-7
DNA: TGTGCCAGCAGTTACGGGCCTAGCGGGAGCTCCTACGAGCAGTACTTC
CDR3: CASSYGPSGSSYEQYF

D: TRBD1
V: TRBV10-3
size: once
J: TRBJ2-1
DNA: TGTGCCATCAGCTCCGGGACAGGAAGAATCAATGAGCAGTTCTTC
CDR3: CAISSGTGRINEQFF

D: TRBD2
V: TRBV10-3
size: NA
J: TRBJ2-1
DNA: TGTGCCATCAGTGACAGAAGGGGACTAGCGGGAAGGGGTGAGCAGTTCTTC
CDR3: CAISDRRGLAGRGEQFF

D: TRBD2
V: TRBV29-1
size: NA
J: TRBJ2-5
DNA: TGCAGCGTTGTACGGGGGCTGGGGACTAGCGGGAGGCGCCCCCCCCTACAAGAGACCCAGTACTTC
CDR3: CSVVRGLGTSGRRPPLQETQYF

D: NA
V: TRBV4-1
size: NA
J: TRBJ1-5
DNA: TGCGCCAGCAGGAATTCAGGGGAGGGTCAGCCCCAGCATTTT
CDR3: CASRNSGEGQPQHF

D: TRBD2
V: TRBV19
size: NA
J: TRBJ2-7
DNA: TGTGCCAGTAGTACTGGACTAGCGGGAGACGAGCAGTACTTC
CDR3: CASSTGLAGDEQYF

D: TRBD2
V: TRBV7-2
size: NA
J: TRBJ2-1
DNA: TGTGCCAGCAGCTTAGCCGGGACTAGCATCTACAATGAGCAGTTCTTC
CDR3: CASSLAGTSIYNEQFF

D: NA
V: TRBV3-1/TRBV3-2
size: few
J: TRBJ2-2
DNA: TGTGCCAGCAGCCAACGCGGGGTTACCGGGGAGCTGTTTTTT
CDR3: CASSQRGVTGELFF

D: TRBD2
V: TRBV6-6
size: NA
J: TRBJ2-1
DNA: TGTGCCAGCAGTAAATCTAGCGGGCCCTACAATGAGCAGTTCTTC
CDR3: CASSKSSGPYNEQFF

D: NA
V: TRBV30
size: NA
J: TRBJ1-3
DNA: TGTGCCTGGACTTTGAGGTCTCAGGGAAACACCATATATTTT
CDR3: CAWTLRSQGNTIYF

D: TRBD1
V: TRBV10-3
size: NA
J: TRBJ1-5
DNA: TGTGCCATCAGTGACGGACAGGGTAGCAATCAGCCCCAGCATTTT
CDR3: CAISDGQGSNQPQHF

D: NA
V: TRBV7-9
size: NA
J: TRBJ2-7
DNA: TGTGCCAGCAGCTTTGGCAGTTCAGCCTACGAGCAGTACTTC
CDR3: CASSFGSSAYEQYF

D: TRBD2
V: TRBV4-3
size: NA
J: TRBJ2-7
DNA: TGCGCCAGCAGCCAAGGGCTAGCGGGAGCTAACGAGCAGTACTTC
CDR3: CASSQGLAGANEQYF

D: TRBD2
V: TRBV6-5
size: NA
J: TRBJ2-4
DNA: TGTGCCAGCAAAAAACTAGCGGGAGTGGGAAACATTCAGTACTTC
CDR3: CASKKLAGVGNIQYF

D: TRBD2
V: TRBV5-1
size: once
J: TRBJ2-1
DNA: TGCGCCAGCAGTTTCGGACTAGCGGGAGTTAATGAGCAGTTCTTC
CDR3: CASSFGLAGVNEQFF

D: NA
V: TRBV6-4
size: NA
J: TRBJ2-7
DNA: TGTGCCAGCAGCGCTCAACAGGGTGACGAGCAGTACTTC
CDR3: CASSAQQGDEQYF

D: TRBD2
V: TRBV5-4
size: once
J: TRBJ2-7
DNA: TGTGCCAGCAGCTTGGAACTAGCGGGAGGCGAGCAGTACTTC
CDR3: CASSLELAGGEQYF

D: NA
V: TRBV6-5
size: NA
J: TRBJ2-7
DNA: TGTGCCAGCAGTCAGGTCAGAAACTCCTACGAGCAGTACTTC
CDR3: CASSQVRNSYEQYF